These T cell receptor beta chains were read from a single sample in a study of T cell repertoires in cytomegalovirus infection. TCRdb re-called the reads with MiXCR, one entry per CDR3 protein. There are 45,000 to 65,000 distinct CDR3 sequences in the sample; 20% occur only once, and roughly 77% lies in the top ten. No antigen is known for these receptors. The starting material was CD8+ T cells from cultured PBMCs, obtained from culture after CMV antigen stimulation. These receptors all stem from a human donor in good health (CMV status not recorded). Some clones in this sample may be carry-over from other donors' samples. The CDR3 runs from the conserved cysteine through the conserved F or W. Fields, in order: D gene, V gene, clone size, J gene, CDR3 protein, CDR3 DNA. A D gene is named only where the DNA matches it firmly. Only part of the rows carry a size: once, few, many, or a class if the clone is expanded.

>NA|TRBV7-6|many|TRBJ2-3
CASSPGTDTQYF
TGTGCCAGCAGCCCCGGCACAGATACGCAGTATTTT
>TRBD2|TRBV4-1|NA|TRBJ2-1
CASSQEERGNNEQFF
TGCGCCAGCAGCCAAGAGGAGCGGGGAAACAATGAGCAGTTCTTC
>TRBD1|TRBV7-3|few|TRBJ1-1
CASSLTGEIAEAFF
TGTGCCAGCAGCTTGACAGGGGAAATCGCTGAAGCTTTCTTT
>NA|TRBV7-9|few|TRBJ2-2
CASSLTEVGELFF
TGTGCCAGCAGCTTAACGGAAGTTGGGGAGCTGTTTTTT
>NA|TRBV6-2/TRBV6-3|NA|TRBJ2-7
CASSLGTSDYSYEQYF
TGTGCCAGCAGTCTGGGAACGAGCGATTACTCCTACGAGCAGTACTTC
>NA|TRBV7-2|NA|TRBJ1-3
CASSLLPYSDSTGNTIYF
TGTGCCAGCAGCTTACTACCCTACTCGGACAGTACGGGAAACACCATATATTTT
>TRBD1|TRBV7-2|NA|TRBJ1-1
CASSLRDRRNTEAFF
TGTGCCAGCAGCCTAAGGGACAGGCGGAACACTGAAGCTTTCTTT
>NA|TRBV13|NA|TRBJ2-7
CASSPRDSPYEQYF
TGTGCCAGCAGCCCTAGGGATTCCCCCTACGAGCAGTACTTC
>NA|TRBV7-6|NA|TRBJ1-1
CASSLESDPTEAFF
TGTGCCAGCAGCTTAGAAAGTGATCCCACTGAAGCTTTCTTT
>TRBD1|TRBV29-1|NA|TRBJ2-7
CSVEKGRQGSYEQYF
TGCAGCGTTGAAAAGGGTAGACAGGGCTCCTACGAGCAGTACTTC
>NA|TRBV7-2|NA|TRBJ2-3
CASSLTEADTQYF
TGTGCCAGCAGCCTGACCGAAGCAGATACGCAGTATTTT
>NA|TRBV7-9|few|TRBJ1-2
CASNEEERGSLYGYTF
TGTGCCAGCAATGAGGAGGAGAGGGGGAGCCTCTATGGCTACACCTTC
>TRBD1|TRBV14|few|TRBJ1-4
CASSHGWTGADEKLFF
TGTGCCAGCAGCCATGGCTGGACAGGGGCTGATGAAAAACTGTTTTTT
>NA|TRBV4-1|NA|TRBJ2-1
CASSQTGRVTDEQFF
TGCGCCAGCAGCCAGACCGGTCGGGTTACCGATGAGCAGTTCTTC
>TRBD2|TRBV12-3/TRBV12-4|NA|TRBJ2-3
CASSGTSGGLGTDTQYF
TGTGCCAGCAGCGGGACTAGCGGGGGGCTTGGCACAGATACGCAGTATTTT
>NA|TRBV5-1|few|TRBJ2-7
CASSLDRTDYEQYF
TGCGCCAGCAGCTTGGACAGGACTGACTACGAGCAGTACTTC
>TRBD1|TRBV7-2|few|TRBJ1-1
CASRPGQGIEAFF
TGTGCCAGCAGACCGGGACAGGGAATTGAAGCTTTCTTT
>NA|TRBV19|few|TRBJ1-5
CASSTMDRALYSNQPQHF
TGTGCCAGTAGTACAATGGACAGAGCCCTTTATAGCAATCAGCCCCAGCATTTT
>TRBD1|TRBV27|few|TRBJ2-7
CASSLGGQVLLVF
TGTGCCAGCAGTTTAGGGGGACAGGTACTACTGGTATTC
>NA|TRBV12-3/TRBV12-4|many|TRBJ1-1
CASSFPRMNTEAFF
TGTGCCAGCAGTTTCCCAAGGATGAACACTGAAGCTTTCTTT
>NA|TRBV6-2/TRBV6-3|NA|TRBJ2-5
CASLRDYQETQYF
TGTGCCAGCTTGCGGGACTACCAAGAGACCCAGTACTTC
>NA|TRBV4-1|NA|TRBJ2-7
CASSQGLDEQYF
TGCGCCAGCAGCCAGGGCCTAGACGAGCAGTACTTC
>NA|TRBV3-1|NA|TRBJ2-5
CASSPPWYETQYF
TGTGCCAGCAGCCCCCCCTGGTACGAGACCCAGTACTTC
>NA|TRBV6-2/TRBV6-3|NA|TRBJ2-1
CASTLLGGHSYNEQFF
TGTGCCAGCACCCTCCTCGGGGGGCACTCCTACAATGAGCAGTTCTTC
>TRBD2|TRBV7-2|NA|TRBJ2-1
CASSPRLAGSYNEQFF
TGTGCCAGCAGCCCCAGACTAGCGGGGTCCTACAATGAGCAGTTCTTC
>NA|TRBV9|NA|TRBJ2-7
CASSVAQVDYEQYF
TGTGCCAGCAGCGTAGCACAGGTGGACTACGAGCAGTACTTC
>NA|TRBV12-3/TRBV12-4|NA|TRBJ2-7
CASSPRDRTYEQYF
TGTGCCAGCAGTCCCCGGGACCGAACCTACGAGCAGTACTTC
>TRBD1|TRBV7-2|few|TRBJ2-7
CASSLPRDRVAYEQYF
TGTGCCAGCAGCTTACCCCGGGACAGGGTAGCCTACGAGCAGTACTTC
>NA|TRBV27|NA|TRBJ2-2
CDSSPPQGGGPGELFF
TGTGACAGCAGTCCCCCACAGGGGGGGGGGCCCGGGGAGCTGTTTTTT
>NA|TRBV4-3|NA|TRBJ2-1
CASSQVPGTPHNEQFF
TGCGCCAGCAGCCAAGTCCCTGGGACACCCCACAATGAGCAGTTCTTC
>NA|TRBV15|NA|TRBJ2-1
CATSSRSSSYNEQFF
TGTGCCACCAGCAGCCGGAGTAGCTCCTACAATGAGCAGTTCTTC
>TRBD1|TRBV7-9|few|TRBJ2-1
CASSLGQGANEQFF
TGTGCCAGCAGCTTAGGGCAGGGGGCTAATGAGCAGTTCTTC
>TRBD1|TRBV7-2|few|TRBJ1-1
CASSYRPGQGMAFF
TGTGCCAGCAGCTACCGTCCGGGACAGGGGATGGCTTTCTTT
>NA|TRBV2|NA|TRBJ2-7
CASSELDPSSYEQYF
TGTGCCAGCAGTGAACTCGATCCGAGCTCCTACGAGCAGTACTTC
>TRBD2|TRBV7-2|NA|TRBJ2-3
CASSLIAGGPGDTQYF
TGTGCCAGCAGCTTAATCGCGGGGGGGCCGGGAGATACGCAGTATTTT
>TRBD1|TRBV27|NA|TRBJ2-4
CASSWRAPYRGEAKNIQYF
TGTGCCAGCAGTTGGCGCGCCCCGTACAGGGGAGAAGCCAAAAACATTCAGTACTTC
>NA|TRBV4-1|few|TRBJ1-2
CASSQVLEQVSYGYTF
TGCGCCAGCAGCCAAGTACTAGAGCAAGTGAGTTATGGCTACACCTTC
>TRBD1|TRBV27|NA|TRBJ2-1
CASEQGGSGSYNEQFF
TGTGCCAGCGAACAGGGGGGTAGCGGCTCCTACAATGAGCAGTTCTTC
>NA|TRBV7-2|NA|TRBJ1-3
CASTPLNGPGETIYF
TGTGCCAGCACCCCGCTAAATGGGCCCGGCGAGACCATATATTTT
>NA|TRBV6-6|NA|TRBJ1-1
CAIQGAGFNTEAFF
TGTGCCATACAGGGAGCGGGGTTTAACACTGAAGCTTTCTTT
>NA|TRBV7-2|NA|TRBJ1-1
CASSLIGGNTEAFF
TGTGCCAGCAGCTTAATTGGGGGCAACACTGAAGCTTTCTTT
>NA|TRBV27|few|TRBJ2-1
CASSTGLVDNEQFF
TGTGCCAGCAGTACGGGCCTAGTGGACAATGAGCAGTTCTTC
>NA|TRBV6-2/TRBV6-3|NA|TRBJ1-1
CASSYESGFTEAFF
TGTGCCAGCAGTTACGAATCGGGGTTCACTGAAGCTTTCTTT
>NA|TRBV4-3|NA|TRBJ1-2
CASSQGSTRVYGYTF
TGCGCCAGCAGCCAAGGTAGCACGAGAGTTTATGGCTACACCTTC
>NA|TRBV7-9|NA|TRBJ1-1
CASRPNTGRRTEAFF
TGTGCCAGCAGGCCGAACACAGGCAGAAGGACTGAAGCTTTCTTT
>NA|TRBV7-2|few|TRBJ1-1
CASSLGWGTHTEAFF
TGTGCCAGCAGCTTAGGTTGGGGAACCCACACTGAAGCTTTCTTT
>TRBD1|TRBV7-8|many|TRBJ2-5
CASSYRRDRVQETQYF
TGTGCCAGCAGCTATCGCCGGGACAGGGTGCAAGAGACCCAGTACTTC
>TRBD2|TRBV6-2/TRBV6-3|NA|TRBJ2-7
CASSPGTSGFSPSYEQYF
TGTGCCAGCAGTCCTGGGACTAGCGGATTCTCACCATCCTACGAGCAGTACTTC
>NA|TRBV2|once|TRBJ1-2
CASSEAIPGQLNYGYTF
TGTGCCAGCAGTGAAGCCATCCCAGGGCAACTAAACTATGGCTACACCTTC
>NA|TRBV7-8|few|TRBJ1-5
CASSSPGNQPQHF
TGTGCCAGCAGCTCCCCGGGCAATCAGCCCCAGCATTTT
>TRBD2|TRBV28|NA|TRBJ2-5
CASSSPLLADQETQYF
TGTGCCAGCAGTTCCCCCTTACTAGCGGACCAAGAGACCCAGTACTTC